Listed below are T cell receptor beta chains from one sample, sequenced in a study of siplizumab effects on memory and regulatory T cells. The table came from immunoSEQ multiplex PCR; TCRdb's copy has only in-frame clones and leaves some out. The table shows some 100,000 clones, with roughly 94% occurring only once. Input material: Tregs sorted from blood. The source of these receptors is a human donor in good health. CDR3s include the opening cysteine and the closing phenylalanine or tryptophan. Each record gives: D gene, J gene, clone size, V gene, CDR3 DNA, CDR3 protein. D genes are given only for firm matches. Rows may omit the clone size; those that give it use once, few, many or a size class.

>-|TRBJ1-2|-|TRBV27
TGTGCCAGTACGATGCAGGGTCAAGGGGAAGGCTACACCTTC
CASTMQGQGEGYTF
>-|TRBJ1-2|once|TRBV5-1
TGCGCCAGCAGCTTAACAGGGTTGCTCGGGCTTTCCTATGGCTACACCTTC
CASSLTGLLGLSYGYTF
>-|TRBJ2-1|-|TRBV28
TGTGCCAGCAGTTTATTGGGAAGCTCCTACAATGAGCAGTTCTTC
CASSLLGSSYNEQFF
>-|TRBJ2-7|once|TRBV5-6
TGTGCCAGCAGCTCGCTTTCCTACGAGCAGTACTTC
CASSSLSYEQYF
>TRBD1|TRBJ1-4|-|TRBV5-1
TGCGCCAGCAGCCGACAGGGGAGAGGTGAAAAACTGTTTTTT
CASSRQGRGEKLFF
>TRBD1|TRBJ1-2|-|TRBV27
TGTGCCAGCAGTCCTGACAGGGTCCATGGCTACACCTTC
CASSPDRVHGYTF
>TRBD1|TRBJ1-2|-|TRBV5-4
TGTGCCAGCAGCTCGGGACAGGGGGTTCTTGGCTACACCTTC
CASSSGQGVLGYTF
>-|TRBJ2-5|-|TRBV20-1
TGCAGTGCTAGTCCACAAGAGACCCAGTACTTC
CSASPQETQYF
>-|TRBJ1-1|-|TRBV19
TGTGCCAGTAGGAGAGGGGCCATGAACACTGAAGCTTTCTTT
CASRRGAMNTEAFF
>-|TRBJ2-1|-|TRBV9
TGTGCCAGCAATCCTAATGGGGAATGGGAGCAGTTCTTC
CASNPNGEWEQFF
>-|TRBJ2-5|-|TRBV21-1
TGTGCCAGCAGCAAAATGACCAGCGGGGGGGTGGAGACCCAGTACTTC
CASSKMTSGGVETQYF
>-|TRBJ2-1|once|TRBV29-1
TGCAGCGTTGTAGCCTACAATGAGCAGTTCTTC
CSVVAYNEQFF
>-|TRBJ2-5|once|TRBV15
TGTGCCACCAGCAGAGGAGTCCGCGTGGAGACCCAGTACTTC
CATSRGVRVETQYF
>-|TRBJ2-3|-|TRBV11-2
TGTGCCAGCAGCTTGGTTTGGGCAGCCTTGGGCACAGATACGCAGTATTTT
CASSLVWAALGTDTQYF
>-|TRBJ2-3|many|TRBV5-1
TGCGCCAGCAGCTTGTTTTCTGGCCGCACAGATACGCAGTATTTT
CASSLFSGRTDTQYF
>-|TRBJ1-4|-|TRBV5-1
TGCGCCAGCACCCAGGGTAGCACTAATGAAAAACTGTTTTTT
CASTQGSTNEKLFF